These T cell receptor beta chains were read from a single sample in a study of T-cell reconstitution after alpha-beta-depleted transplantation in children. TCRdb re-called the PCR reads through MiXCR, storing one row per CDR3 protein. The sample comprises 150,000 to 200,000 distinct CDR3 sequences, roughly 6.3% of which are singletons, and roughly 4.5% rests with the top ten. This sample comprised PBMCs, obtained before TCRalphabeta/CD19-depleted stem cell transplant. These receptors were taken from a girl under three years old with combined immunodeficiency, due to receive a stem cell transplant. CDR3s include the opening cysteine and the closing phenylalanine or tryptophan. A D gene is named only where the DNA matches it firmly. Rows may omit the clone size; those that give it use once, few, many or a size class.

j_call	v_call	d_call	clone_size	cdr3_aa	cdr3_nt
TRBJ1-5	TRBV2	TRBD1	NA	CTSCLVVTTGGSNQPQHF	TGTACCAGCTGTTTAGTAGTCACCACAGGGGGTAGCAATCAGCCCCAGCATTTT
TRBJ2-4	TRBV12-3/TRBV12-4	TRBD2	many	CASSLGLAQNIQYF	TGTGCCAGCAGCCTAGGACTAGCCCAAAACATTCAGTACTTC
TRBJ2-3	TRBV7-2	NA	many	CASSPEVIQYF	TGTGCCAGCAGCCCTGAAGTAATTCAGTATTTT
TRBJ2-2	TRBV20-1	NA	many	CSAKHRNTGELFF	TGCAGTGCTAAACACAGGAACACCGGGGAGCTGTTTTTT
TRBJ2-3	TRBV4-3	TRBD2	NA	CASSLTLAGGLDTQYF	TGCGCCAGCAGCCTGACACTAGCGGGAGGGTTAGATACGCAGTATTTT
TRBJ1-1	TRBV7-9	NA	NA	CASSWGVTREAFF	TGTGCCAGCAGCTGGGGGGTAACGCGAGAAGCTTTCTTT
TRBJ1-1	TRBV3-1	NA	many	CASSLRVNTEAFF	TGTGCCAGCAGCCTCAGGGTGAACACTGAAGCTTTCTTT
TRBJ1-1	TRBV29-1	NA	many	CSVIFGHNTEAFF	TGCAGCGTTATCTTCGGGCACAACACTGAAGCTTTCTTT
TRBJ1-1	TRBV19	TRBD1	many	CASSLWGQQEDTEAFF	TGTGCCAGTAGTCTCTGGGGACAGCAAGAGGACACTGAAGCTTTCTTT
TRBJ2-3	TRBV12-3/TRBV12-4	TRBD2	many	CASSPGRGLTDTQYF	TGTGCCAGCAGTCCAGGGAGGGGACTTACAGATACGCAGTATTTT
TRBJ2-1	TRBV29-1	NA	many	CSVTQGGRYNEQFF	TGCAGCGTTACACAGGGTGGACGTTACAATGAGCAGTTCTTC
TRBJ1-2	TRBV7-6	NA	many	CASSPWGNSLYGYTF	TGTGCCAGCAGCCCCTGGGGGAACAGCCTCTATGGCTACACCTTC
TRBJ2-7	TRBV3-1	NA	many	CASSPPDRGGGSYEQYF	TGTGCCAGCAGCCCGCCCGACAGGGGAGGGGGCTCCTACGAGCAGTACTTC
TRBJ2-1	TRBV4-3	NA	many	CASSQDFSWGNNEQFF	TGCGCCAGCAGCCAAGATTTCAGCTGGGGGAACAATGAGCAGTTCTTC
TRBJ2-3	TRBV29-1	NA	many	CSVERTATDTQYF	TGCAGCGTTGAAAGGACAGCCACAGATACGCAGTATTTT
TRBJ1-3	TRBV18	TRBD1	NA	CASSPNGQVPRSSVNTIYF	TGTGCCAGCTCACCAAACGGACAGGTCCCCAGATCCTCTGTAAACACCATATATTTT
TRBJ2-2	TRBV7-9	TRBD2	many	CASSARESTGELFF	TGTGCCAGCAGTGCGCGGGAGAGCACCGGGGAGCTGTTTTTT
TRBJ1-3	TRBV11-3	NA	few	CASSHSTDYSGNTIYF	TGTGCCAGCAGCCACTCCACTGATTACTCTGGAAACACCATATATTTT
TRBJ2-5	TRBV13	TRBD2	many	CASSLRLAGTLGETQYF	TGTGCCAGCAGCTTAAGACTAGCGGGCACACTGGGAGAGACCCAGTACTTC
TRBJ2-1	TRBV6-5	NA	many	CASSFGAVEVNEQFF	TGTGCCAGCAGTTTTGGGGCCGTGGAAGTTAATGAGCAGTTCTTC
TRBJ1-2	TRBV29-1	NA	many	CSVGWQGGYTF	TGCAGCGTTGGATGGCAAGGTGGCTACACCTTC
TRBJ2-7	TRBV7-2	NA	few	CASSREGDWYEQYF	TGTGCCAGCAGCCGAGAAGGCGACTGGTACGAGCAGTACTTC
TRBJ2-7	TRBV28	TRBD1	many	CASSSPGQVDF	TGTGCCAGCAGTTCCCCGGGACAGGTAGACTTC
TRBJ1-1	TRBV7-9	NA	many	CASSLRATEAFF	TGTGCCAGCAGTTTACGGGCCACTGAAGCTTTCTTT
TRBJ2-7	TRBV28	NA	many	CASSFKARYEQYF	TGTGCCAGCAGTTTTAAGGCCCGCTACGAGCAGTACTTC
TRBJ2-1	TRBV18	TRBD2	many	CASSPTLLAGDWVNEQFF	TGTGCCAGCTCCCCCACCCTACTAGCGGGAGATTGGGTCAATGAGCAGTTCTTC
TRBJ2-1	TRBV4-2	TRBD2	many	CASSQVLGLAGDPANNEQFF	TGTGCCAGCAGCCAAGTTTTGGGGTTAGCGGGGGACCCGGCGAACAATGAGCAGTTCTTC
TRBJ1-4	TRBV12-3/TRBV12-4	NA	many	CASREPMEKLFF	TGTGCCAGCAGGGAGCCGATGGAAAAACTGTTTTTT
TRBJ1-2	TRBV12-3/TRBV12-4	NA	many	CASSLAGYTNYGYTF	TGTGCCAGCAGTTTAGCCGGGTACACTAACTATGGCTACACCTTC
TRBJ1-5	TRBV9	NA	many	CASSPRDQPQHF	TGTGCCAGCAGCCCCCGAGATCAGCCCCAGCATTTT
TRBJ1-3	TRBV27	NA	many	CASSFAGSGNTIYF	TGTGCCAGCAGTTTCGCGGGATCTGGAAACACCATATATTTT
TRBJ1-5	TRBV7-9	NA	many	CASSLGAGSQPQHF	TGTGCCAGCAGCTTAGGGGCAGGGAGTCAGCCCCAGCATTTT
TRBJ2-5	TRBV12-3/TRBV12-4	TRBD2	NA	CASSQREGQETQYF	TGTGCCAGCAGTCAGCGGGAAGGTCAAGAGACCCAGTACTTC
TRBJ2-3	TRBV9	NA	many	CASSPRQFTDTQYF	TGTGCCAGCAGCCCACGACAGTTCACAGATACGCAGTATTTT
TRBJ2-5	TRBV29-1	NA	NA	CSVEDYRGGWQRSMTQYF	TGCAGCGTTGAAGATTATAGAGGGGGGTGGCAGCGGTCCATGACCCAGTACTTC
TRBJ2-1	TRBV6-1	NA	many	CASSLFTSEVYNEQFF	TGTGCCAGCAGTCTCTTCACTAGTGAGGTCTACAATGAGCAGTTCTTC
TRBJ1-3	TRBV7-9	NA	many	CASSPIYSGNTIYF	TGTGCCAGCAGCCCCATATACTCTGGAAACACCATATATTTT
TRBJ1-1	TRBV20-1	NA	many	CSAETNTEAFF	TGCAGTGCTGAGACCAACACTGAAGCTTTCTTT
TRBJ2-7	TRBV4-3	TRBD2	few	CASSRGGREQYF	TGCGCCAGCAGCCGCGGGGGTCGCGAGCAGTACTTC
TRBJ2-5	TRBV5-1	TRBD2	many	CASSLLAGGSETQYF	TGCGCCAGCAGCTTGCTAGCGGGAGGTTCTGAGACCCAGTACTTC
TRBJ1-5	TRBV9	NA	few	CASSVGGSSGPQHF	TGTGCCAGCAGCGTAGGGGGTAGCTCTGGGCCCCAGCATTTT
TRBJ2-7	TRBV21-1	NA	many	CASSKTGQVLCTYEQYF	TGTGCCAGCAGCAAAACGGGGCAGGTTCTCTGTACCTACGAGCAGTACTTC
TRBJ2-3	TRBV6-1	NA	many	CAINPWRTQYF	TGTGCCATAAATCCTTGGCGCACGCAGTATTTT
TRBJ1-2	TRBV12-3/TRBV12-4	NA	NA	CASSYPGTPFGYTF	TGTGCCAGCAGTTACCCCGGGACACCGTTTGGCTACACCTTC
TRBJ1-2	TRBV9	NA	few	CASSPPIPGAVGGYTF	TGTGCCAGCAGCCCCCCCATCCCAGGGGCCGTTGGTGGCTACACCTTC
TRBJ1-5	TRBV2	NA	many	CASSPRVISNQPQHF	TGTGCCAGCAGCCCCAGGGTGATCAGCAATCAGCCCCAGCATTTT
TRBJ2-7	TRBV12-3/TRBV12-4	NA	many	CASGSRIQYEQYF	TGTGCCAGCGGGTCTAGGATCCAGTACGAGCAGTACTTC
TRBJ2-7	TRBV4-3	NA	NA	CASSQETWQGGNEQYF	TGCGCCAGCAGCCAAGAAACGTGGCAGGGGGGGAACGAGCAGTACTTC
TRBJ2-2	TRBV12-3/TRBV12-4	TRBD2	many	CASSLGGLDSTGELFF	TGTGCCAGCAGTTTAGGGGGACTAGACTCCACCGGGGAGCTGTTTTTT
TRBJ2-1	TRBV21-1	NA	few	CASSIKKRGSSYNEQFF	TGTGCCAGCAGCATCAAAAAGCGGGGGAGCTCCTACAATGAGCAGTTCTTC